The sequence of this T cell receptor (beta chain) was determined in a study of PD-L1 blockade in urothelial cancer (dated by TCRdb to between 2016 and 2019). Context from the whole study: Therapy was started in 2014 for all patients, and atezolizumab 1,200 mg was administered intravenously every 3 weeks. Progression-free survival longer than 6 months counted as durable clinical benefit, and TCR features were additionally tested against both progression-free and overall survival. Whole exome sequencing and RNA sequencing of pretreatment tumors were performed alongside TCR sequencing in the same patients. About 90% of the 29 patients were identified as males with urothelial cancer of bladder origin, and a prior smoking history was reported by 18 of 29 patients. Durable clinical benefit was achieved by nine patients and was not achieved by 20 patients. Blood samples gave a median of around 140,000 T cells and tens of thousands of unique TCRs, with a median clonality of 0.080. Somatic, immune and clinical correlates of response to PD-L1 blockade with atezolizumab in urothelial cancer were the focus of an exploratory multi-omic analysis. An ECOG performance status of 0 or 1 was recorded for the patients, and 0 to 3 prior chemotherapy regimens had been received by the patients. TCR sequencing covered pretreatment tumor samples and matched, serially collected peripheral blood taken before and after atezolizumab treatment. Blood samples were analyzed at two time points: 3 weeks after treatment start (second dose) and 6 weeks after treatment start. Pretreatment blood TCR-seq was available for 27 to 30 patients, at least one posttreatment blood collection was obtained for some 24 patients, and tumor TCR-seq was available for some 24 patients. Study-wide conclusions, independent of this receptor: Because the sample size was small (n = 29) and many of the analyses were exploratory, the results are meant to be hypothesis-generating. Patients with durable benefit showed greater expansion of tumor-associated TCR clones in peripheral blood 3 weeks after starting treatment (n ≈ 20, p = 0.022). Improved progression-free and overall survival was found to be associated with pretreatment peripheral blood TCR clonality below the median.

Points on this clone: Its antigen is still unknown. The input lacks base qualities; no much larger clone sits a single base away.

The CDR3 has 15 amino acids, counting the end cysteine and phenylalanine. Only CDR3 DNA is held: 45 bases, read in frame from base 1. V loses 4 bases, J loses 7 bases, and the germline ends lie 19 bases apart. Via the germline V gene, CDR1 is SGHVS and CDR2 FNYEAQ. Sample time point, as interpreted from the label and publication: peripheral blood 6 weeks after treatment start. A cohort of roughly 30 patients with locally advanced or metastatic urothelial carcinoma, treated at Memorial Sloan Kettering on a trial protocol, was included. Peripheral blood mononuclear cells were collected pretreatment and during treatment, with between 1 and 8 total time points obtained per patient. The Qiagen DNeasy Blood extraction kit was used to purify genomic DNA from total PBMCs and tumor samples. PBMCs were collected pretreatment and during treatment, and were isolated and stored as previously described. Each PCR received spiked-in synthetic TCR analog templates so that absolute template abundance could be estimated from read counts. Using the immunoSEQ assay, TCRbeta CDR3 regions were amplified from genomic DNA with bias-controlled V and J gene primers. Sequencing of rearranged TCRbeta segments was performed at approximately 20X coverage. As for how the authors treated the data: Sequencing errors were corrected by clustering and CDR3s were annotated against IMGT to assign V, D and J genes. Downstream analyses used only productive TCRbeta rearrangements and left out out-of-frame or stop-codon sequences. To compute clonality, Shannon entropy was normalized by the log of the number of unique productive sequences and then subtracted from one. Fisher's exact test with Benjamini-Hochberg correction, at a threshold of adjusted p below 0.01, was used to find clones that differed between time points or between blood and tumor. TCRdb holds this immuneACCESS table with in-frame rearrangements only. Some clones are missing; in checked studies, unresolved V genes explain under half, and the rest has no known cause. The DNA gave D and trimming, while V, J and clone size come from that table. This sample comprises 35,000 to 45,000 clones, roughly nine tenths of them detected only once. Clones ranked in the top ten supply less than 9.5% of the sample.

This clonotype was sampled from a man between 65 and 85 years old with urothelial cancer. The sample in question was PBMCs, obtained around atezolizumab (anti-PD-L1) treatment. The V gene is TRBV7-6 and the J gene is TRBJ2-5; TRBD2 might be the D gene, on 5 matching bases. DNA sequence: TGTGCCAGCAGCTCCAGAGGGTCTGAGGCTAGGACCCAGTACTTC. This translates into CASSSRGSEARTQYF.